The text below deals with one T cell receptor beta chain. These data are taken from a study of blood T cell repertoires in COVID-19. The CDR3 totals 14 residues. After removal of 3 bases from V and 4 bases from J, the junction contained 4 bases not matched to a gene. CDR1 is MDHEN, CDR2 SYDVKM, per germline. Original processing methods: Quantification of nucleated cells was approximated via reference gene primer amplification. Some clones are missing from TCRdb's copy, which holds only in-frame ones; the method was immunoSEQ multiplex PCR. The D gene and trimming were derived from the DNA, and the V and J assignments and clone size from that table. The sample includes hundreds of thousands of clones, nearly 90% seen only once; the top ten take approximately 2%.

The chain carries TRBV28 and TRBJ2-7, with 9 bases aligning to TRBD2. The sample taken for sequencing was PBMCs or T cells enriched from blood (not recorded which). The clonotype comes from a woman aged 18 to 35 with acute COVID-19. The CDR3 sequence is CASSLGLAAYEQYF. CDR3 coding DNA: TGTGCCAGCAGTTTGGGACTAGCTGCGTACGAGCAGTACTTC.